This note documents a single TCR beta chain sequence. Antigen specificity is unknown. This record belongs to a study of T cells in Graves' hyperthyroidism and ophthalmopathy. V lost 6 bases to trimming and J lost 3 bases; unmatched junction nucleotides: 14. The CDR3 consists of 18 residues. Broader study findings: Ophthalmopathy got predicted by the model a median roughly 6.1 months before its onset.

Hyperthyroidism, newly diagnosed and lasting under 2 months, affected patients aged 18 to 65. A patient was excluded if there was uncontrolled infection, other autoimmune disease, pregnancy or lactation. Amplification targeted TCR beta CDR3 regions from RNA transcripts. Primed by the HTBI set, a first-round RT-PCR was run on the TCR CDR3. Via MiXCR, TCRdb re-called the multiplex PCR reads, giving one row per CDR3 protein. This sample has some 560,000 distinct CDR3 sequences; 15% to 18% occur once, and the top ten carry under 8%. The V gene is TRBV12-3 or TRBV12-4, the J gene TRBJ2-1; TRBD2 agrees at 10 bases. Source material: blood. The clonotype comes from a woman in her twenties or thirties with Graves' hyperthyroidism. The DNA for the CDR3 is TGTGCCAGCAGCAGTCAGGGTTCCGGGACTAGCGACTACAATGAGCAGTTCTTC. Its protein is CASSSQGSGTSDYNEQFF.